One and the same sample provided the 10 T cell receptor beta chains below, sequenced in a study of CD8 T cells in Susac syndrome. It was with random hexamers that roughly 0.5 to 1 ug RNA was reverse transcribed. TCRdb redid the calling of the immunoSEQ multiplex PCR reads with MiXCR, one entry per CDR3 protein. The repertoire has fewer than 95,000 distinct CDR3 sequences, about 96% of them found once; the top ten carry 0.55% to 0.75%. The sequenced sample was CD8+ T cells from PBMCs. These receptors originate from a human donor with Susac syndrome.

The J gene is TRBJ1-2, the V gene TRBV29-1, with 9 bases matching TRBD1. Germline values: CDR1 SQVTM, CDR2 ANQGSEA. The CDR3 totals 14 residues. Trimming cost V 6 bases and J 5 bases; bases outside gene matches: 10. Here the CDR3 reads CSVETGTGTYGYTF. In nucleotides, the CDR3 is TGCAGCGTAGAAACCGGGACAGGGACTTATGGCTACACCTTC.

The chain joins TRBV27 to TRBJ1-5; 8 bases agree with TRBD1. Germline CDR1 is MNHEY and CDR2 is SMNVEV (reference sequence). After removal of 6 bases from V and 5 bases from J, the junction contained 6 bases not matched to a gene. The CDR3 has 14 residues. CDR3 bases: TGTGCCAGCAGCCCAGGGGGCGGGGATCAGCCCCAGCATTTT. This sequence encodes CASSPGGGDQPQHF.

V gene TRBV9 combines with J gene TRBJ1-6; D perhaps matches TRBD1 (5 bases). CDR3 size: 14 residues. The V gene lost 0 bases and the J gene lost 9 bases, with 10 bases spanning the gap. Germline loops: CDR1 SGDLS, CDR2 YYNGEE. The CDR3 nucleotides read TGTGCCAGCAGCGTAGGGGGCACGGCTTCACCCCTCCACTTT. Translated: CASSVGGTASPLHF.

The rearrangement links TRBV7-3 to TRBJ2-3; possible D gene TRBD2, 5 bases. The length of the CDR3 is 11 residues. In germline, CDR1 is SGHTA, CDR2 FQGTGA. The ends were cut back, 4 bases at V and 9 bases at J, with 8 bases in the middle. CDR3 DNA: TGTGCCAGCAGCTCGGGAACCACGCAGTATTTT. This translates into CASSSGTTQYF. The full variable domain, in which reference TRBV7-3 and TRBJ2-3 provide the parts outside the CDR3, is GAGVSQTPSNKVTEKGKYVELRCDPISGHTALYWYRQSLGQGPEFLIYFQGTGAADDSGLPNDRFFAVRPEGSVSTLKIQRTERGDSAVYLCASSSGTTQYFGPGTRLTVL.

The chain employs TRBV13 and TRBJ2-1, with TRBD2 as a possible D gene (7 bases). CDR1 is PRHDT and CDR2 is FYEKMQ in the germline V gene (reference sequence). The CDR3 is made up of 11 amino acids. V dropped 1 base and J dropped 13 bases, with 8 bases sitting between them. DNA for the CDR3: TGTGCCAGCAGCTTAGCGGGGGGCCAGTTCTTC. Protein: CASSLAGGQFF.

The V call is TRBV29-1, the J call TRBJ2-1; either TRBD1 or TRBD2 may fit D (5 bases each). This CDR3 is 15 amino acids long. Germline V gene lookup returns CDR1 SQVTM and CDR2 ANQGSEA. Trimming left V 6 bases short and J 2 bases short, with 17 bases between. The CDR3 loop reads CSVDEGSAAYNEQFF. As DNA, the CDR3 is TGCAGCGTGGACGAGGGGTCCGCGGCCTACAATGAGCAGTTCTTC.

The genes are TRBV6-2 or TRBV6-3 and TRBJ1-2; a weak D match, TRBD1 (5 bases). V was cut by 5 bases and J by 4 bases, with 11 bases left in between. The CDR3 has 13 residues. In germline, CDR1 is MNHEY, CDR2 SVGEGT. DNA for the CDR3: TGTGCCAGCAGTACCGGGACGGCCTATGGCTACACCTTC. As protein: CASSTGTAYGYTF.

This sequence joins TRBV30 and TRBJ1-4; D not resolved. The CDR3 runs 11 residues. Germline-derived CDR1 and CDR2 are GTSNPN and SVGIG (reference sequence). V was clipped by 3 bases and J by 4 bases, with 3 bases between them. CDR3: CAWRSNEKLFF. As DNA, the CDR3 is TGTGCCTGGAGGAGTAATGAAAAACTGTTTTTT.

The DNA for the CDR3 is TGTGCCAGCAGTGAAAAGGGACAGCCCAATCAGCCCCAGCATTTT. Amino acid sequence: CASSEKGQPNQPQHF. The rearrangement joins TRBV25-1 to TRBJ1-5; 7 bases fit TRBD1. This CDR3 is built from 15 residues. V shed 2 bases and J 3 bases; nucleotides not matched to a gene: 4. Germline V lookup: CDR1 MGHDK, CDR2 SYGVNS.

The chain is built from TRBV20-1 and TRBJ2-7; 9 nucleotides align to TRBD1. Per germline, CDR1 DFQATT and CDR2 SNEGSKA (reference sequence). The CDR3 runs to 14 residues. Germline trimming cut 1 base from V and 3 bases from J; bases unmatched to any gene: 4. In DNA form, the CDR3 reads TGCAGTGCTAGAGGCAAGACAGGGGGCTACGAGCAGTACTTC. This gives the protein CSARGKTGGYEQYF.